These 6 T cell receptor beta chains came from one sample sequenced in a study of CD8 T cells in Susac syndrome. RNA amounts of roughly 0.45 to 1 ug underwent reverse transcription with random hexamers. TCRdb fed the immunoSEQ multiplex PCR reads into MiXCR, producing one record per CDR3 protein. There are 100,000 or so distinct CDR3 sequences in the sample; around 90% occur only once, and around 0.15% lies in the top ten. Sequencing was done on a sample of CD4+ T cells from PBMCs. The receptor set was obtained from a human donor in good health.

The genes are TRBV29-1 and TRBJ1-3, with D possibly being TRBD1 (5 bases). Germline CDR1 and CDR2: SQVTM and ANQGSEA. The CDR3 runs 17 residues. The V end lost 3 bases, the J end lost 2 bases, and 20 bases lay between the germline ends. The DNA of the CDR3 is TGCAGCGTTGAGGGTCGGGGTTCTAAAGGGGCTGGAAACACCATATATTTT. It specifies CSVEGRGSKGAGNTIYF. Variable domain in full (rest from reference TRBV29-1 and TRBJ1-3): SAVISQKPSRDICQRGTSLTIQCQVDSQVTMMFWYRQQPGQSLTLIATANQGSEATYESGFVIDKFPISRPNLTFSTLTVSNMSPEDSSIYLCSVEGRGSKGAGNTIYFGEGSWLTVV.

This clonotype was recorded once. V is TRBV4-3 and J is TRBJ2-6; D possibly corresponds to TRBD1 (6 bases). The CDR3 is 16 residues long. V was cut by 0 bases and J by 2 bases, with 8 bases left in between. Germline loops: CDR1 LGHNA, CDR2 YSLEER. The CDR3 bases are TGCGCCAGCAGCCAAGATCCAGGGGCTGGGGCCAACGTCCTGACTTTC. Encoded protein: CASSQDPGAGANVLTF.

The chain is built from TRBV15 and TRBJ2-1, with D possibly being TRBD1 or TRBD2 (5 bases each). CDR3 size: 15 residues. Germline V gene data show CDR1 as LNHNV and CDR2 as YYDKDF (reference sequence). V lost 5 bases and J 4 bases, leaving 15 bases between the germline ends. The chain's CDR3 is CATSPRDPGYNEQFF. CDR3 nucleotide sequence: TGTGCCACCAGCCCTAGGGACCCGGGATACAATGAGCAGTTCTTC.

This sequence joins TRBV10-3 and TRBJ1-1; 7 bases map to TRBD1. CDR3 size: 18 residues. Germline-derived CDR1 and CDR2 are ENHRY and SYGVKD. With 8 bases clipped from V and 2 bases from J, the junction kept 20 bases outside the gene matches. The CDR3 sequence is CAIGGPGTVEGKNTEAFF. The CDR3, as DNA: TGTGCCATCGGGGGGCCCGGGACAGTGGAGGGGAAAAACACTGAAGCTTTCTTT.

The table lists this clonotype with a count of one. This chain uses TRBV2 with TRBJ1-1; D ambiguous. The CDR3 covers 12 residues. Trimming pared 7 bases from V and 3 bases from J, leaving 9 bases between. Germline loops: CDR1 SNHLY, CDR2 FYNNEI. CDR3 coding DNA: TGTGCCAGCATCGACCGTGACACTGAAGCTTTCTTT. The encoded protein is CASIDRDTEAFF.

The V gene is TRBV4-3, the J gene TRBJ2-2, with D perhaps TRBD1 or TRBD2 (6 bases each). This CDR3 has 15 amino acids. Trimming stripped 4 bases from V and 5 bases from J, with 14 bases between. Germline assignment: CDR1 LGHNA and CDR2 YSLEER. CDR3 residues: CASSPVGGRTGELFF. CDR3 bases: TGCGCCAGCAGCCCGGTTGGGGGGCGGACCGGGGAGCTGTTTTTT.